One sample yielded the 25 T cell receptor beta chains listed below, sequenced in a study of blood T cells in healthy people across ages. Primers used in a second PCR of about 6 to 11 cycles were a sample-barcoded 5' primer and a J-beta primer mix. TCRdb re-derived calls from the 5' RACE reads in MiXCR, one entry per CDR3 protein. The sample holds approximately 1.5 million distinct CDR3 sequences, roughly 43% seen once. Material: blood. Receptors originate from a young woman in good health.

This clonotype has more than one count but fewer than ten. This clone may be a read error of a much larger clone one base away. The V gene is TRBV27, the J gene TRBJ2-7, with D perhaps matching TRBD2 (5 bases). The CDR3 extends over 11 amino acids. The germline V gene encodes CDR1 MNHEY and CDR2 SMNVEV (reference sequence). V shed 9 bases and J shed 5 bases, with 11 bases lying between them. The CDR3 DNA reads TGTGCCAGAGGAGGTCTCCACGAGCAGTACTTC. This sequence encodes CARGGLHEQYF.

The chain carries TRBV11-2 and TRBJ2-7; maybe TRBD1 (6 bases). CDR3 length: 15 residues. Trimming pared 3 bases from V and 1 base from J, leaving 13 bases between. Germline V gene lookup returns CDR1 SGHAT and CDR2 FQNNGV. The CDR3 is CASSFEAGASYEQYF. In DNA, the CDR3 is TGTGCCAGCAGCTTTGAGGCAGGGGCGTCCTACGAGCAGTACTTC.

The chain joins TRBV20-1 to TRBJ1-1, with 7 bases matching TRBD1. Germline V gives CDR1 DFQATT, CDR2 SNEGSKA (reference sequence). After removal of 6 bases from V and 5 bases from J, the junction contained 6 bases not matched to a gene. The length of the CDR3 is 12 residues. CDR3 in amino acids: CSAPVQGTEAFF. The CDR3 nucleotides are TGCAGTGCCCCCGTACAGGGGACTGAAGCTTTCTTT.

This clonotype came up once. The chain employs TRBV7-9 and TRBJ2-2; 8 bases are shared with TRBD1. The J segment lost 6 bases and the V segment lost 7 bases, leaving 13 bases of the junction unmatched. This CDR3 comprises 16 residues. Per the germline V gene, CDR1 is SEHNR and CDR2 is FQNEAQ (reference sequence). The CDR3 DNA is TGTGCCAGCAACCGCAAGACAGGGGAAGGTGCCGGGGAGCTGTTTTTT. The encoded protein is CASNRKTGEGAGELFF.

In its sample, this clonotype was seen a few times. This sequence joins TRBV7-9 and TRBJ2-3; D is undetermined. The V gene lost 5 bases and the J gene lost 2 bases, with 14 bases spanning the gap. Germline V CDR1 and CDR2: SEHNR, FQNEAQ (reference sequence). The CDR3 consists of 15 residues. The CDR3 protein is CASSPPLTLTDTQYF. CDR3 sequence (DNA): TGTGCCAGCAGCCCCCCCTTGACCCTCACAGATACGCAGTATTTT. Combining the CDR3 with reference TRBV7-9 and TRBJ2-3 gives the whole variable domain DTGVSQNPRHKITKRGQNVTFRCDPISEHNRLYWYRQTLGQGPEFLTYFQNEAQLEKSRLLSDRFSAERPKGSFSTLEIQRTEQGDSAMYLCASSPPLTLTDTQYFGPGTRLTVL.

This clonotype was detected only a few times. The rearrangement joins TRBV9 to TRBJ2-7; 7 bases match TRBD1. With 3 bases clipped from V and 7 bases from J, the junction kept 13 bases outside the gene matches. Germline lookup yields CDR1 SGDLS and CDR2 YYNGEE. CDR3 length equals 15 residues. CDR3: CASSALLTGTHEQYF. CDR3 DNA sequence: TGTGCCAGCAGCGCTCTTCTGACAGGGACCCATGAGCAGTACTTC.

This chain links TRBV7-9 with TRBJ1-1; D gene uncertain. Trimming took 0 bases from V and 5 from J, leaving 7 bases between them. The CDR3 has 13 amino acids. Germline CDR1 reads SEHNR; CDR2 reads FQNEAQ (reference sequence). The CDR3 DNA reads as TGTGCCAGCAGCTTAGCTCCGGTAACTGAAGCTTTCTTT. As protein: CASSLAPVTEAFF.

This clonotype came up once. This rearrangement joins TRBV29-1 to TRBJ1-5; the D is unclear. Germline V gene data show CDR1 as SQVTM and CDR2 as ANQGSEA. The CDR3 is 10 residues long. Trimming removed 6 bases from V and 7 bases from J, with 7 bases in between. The CDR3 nucleotides are TGCAGCGTCGGTGAGCAGCCCCAGCATTTT. Its protein is CSVGEQPQHF.

The CDR3 DNA is TGTGCCAGCAGTTACTCGACGGCGGCATCCTACGAGCAGTACTTC. Its translation: CASSYSTAASYEQYF. The chain uses TRBV6-5 and TRBJ2-7; D not certain. Trimming removed 0 bases at V and 1 base at J, with 10 bases between. Germline-derived CDR1 and CDR2 are MNHEY and SVGAGI. The CDR3 spans 15 residues.

This clonotype was seen a handful of times. The J gene is TRBJ1-2, the V gene TRBV6-6; possibly TRBD1 for D (5 bases). The CDR3 runs 11 residues. V was trimmed by 11 bases and J by 8 bases, leaving 15 bases between them. Germline CDR1 and CDR2: MNHNY and SVGAGI (reference sequence). CDR3 sequence: CACGGGGGYTF. The CDR3 nucleotides read TGTGCCTGTGGTGGGGGAGGCGGCTACACCTTC.

J is TRBJ1-5 and V is TRBV5-5, with no clear D. V was trimmed by 4 bases and J by 7 bases, leaving 15 bases between them. The CDR3 length is 14 residues. In germline, CDR1 is SGHKS, CDR2 YYEKEE (reference sequence). Here the CDR3 reads CASSIGNTGQPQHF. For the CDR3, the DNA is TGTGCCAGCAGCATCGGGAACACTGGCCAGCCCCAGCATTTT.

On this clonotype: Sequence at one end of the junction differs from germline and may be a read error. J is TRBJ1-2 and V is TRBV29-1, with D possibly TRBD1 on 5 matching bases. This CDR3 contains 15 residues. Germline lookup yields CDR1 SQVTM and CDR2 ANQGSEA. The CDR3 loop is CSAEVLTDPNYGYTF. CDR3 DNA: TGCAGCGCTGAAGTTTTGACAGATCCTAACTATGGCTACACCTTC.

The chain carries TRBV25-1 and TRBJ1-2; a weak D match, TRBD1 (5 bases). CDR3 length equals 14 residues. Germline CDR1 is MGHDK and CDR2 is SYGVNS. V gave up 6 bases and J gave up 5 bases, with 16 bases separating them. CDR3 bases: TGTGCCAGCAGCGACGATTGGGGGAAATATGGCTACACCTTC. It encodes CASSDDWGKYGYTF.

The V gene is TRBV27, the J gene TRBJ1-1, with TRBD1 as a possible D gene (6 bases). The V and J ends lost 3 bases and 6 bases respectively, with 14 bases between them. The germline V gene has CDR1 MNHEY and CDR2 SMNVEV (reference sequence). CDR3 length equals 14 residues. The CDR3: CASSFTGTPPEAFF. CDR3 DNA sequence: TGTGCCAGCAGTTTTACAGGGACTCCCCCTGAAGCTTTCTTT.

The CDR3 protein is CASNDRGNTEAFF. The CDR3 nucleotides are TGTGCCAGCAACGACAGGGGAAACACTGAAGCTTTCTTT. This chain connects TRBV12-3 or TRBV12-4 to TRBJ1-1; 8 bases are a match to TRBD1. The CDR3 consists of 13 residues. V lost 7 bases, J lost 2 bases, and 3 bases stayed unmatched.

The chain links TRBV4-3 to TRBJ2-3; D gene ambiguous. In germline, CDR1 is LGHNA, CDR2 YSLEER. The CDR3 runs to 15 residues. V was shortened by 0 bases and J by 2 bases, with 9 bases between the two germline ends. Here the CDR3 reads CASSQDPQTTDTQYF. In DNA, the CDR3 is TGCGCCAGCAGCCAAGACCCACAGACCACAGATACGCAGTATTTT.

J is TRBJ1-1 and V is TRBV5-1, with 8 positions matching TRBD1. CDR1 is SGHRS, CDR2 YFSETQ, per germline. The ends lost 4 bases at V and 1 base at J; junction bases unmatched: 6. The CDR3 spans 15 residues. The CDR3 DNA is TGCGCCAGCAGCCCGCAACAGGGGGGGAACACTGAAGCTTTCTTT. It is translated as CASSPQQGGNTEAFF. The full variable domain, its missing parts supplied by reference TRBV5-1 and TRBJ1-1, is KAGVTQTPRYLIKTRGQQVTLSCSPISGHRSVSWYQQTPGQGLQFLFEYFSETQRNKGNFPGRFSGRQFSNSRSEMNVSTLELGDSALYLCASSPQQGGNTEAFFGQGTRLTVV.

V gene TRBV7-2 combines with J gene TRBJ2-7, with D possibly being TRBD1 or TRBD2 (5 bases each). V was cut by 3 bases and J by 2 bases, with 29 bases left in between. The V gene's germline CDR1 is SGHTA and CDR2 FQGNSA. This CDR3 has 20 residues. CDR3 DNA: TGTGCCAGCAGCTTCCCGAGGGGTCAATCTTCTCGAGCGCCCACCTACGAGCAGTACTTC. Translating gives CASSFPRGQSSRAPTYEQYF.

The table lists this clonotype with a count of one. The chain combines TRBV27 with TRBJ2-1; 7 bases are a match to TRBD2. CDR1 MNHEY and CDR2 SMNVEV come from the germline V gene (reference sequence). Trimming cost V 6 bases and J 3 bases; bases outside gene matches: 8. This CDR3 region has 15 residues. CDR3 residues: CASSAAGVYYNEQFF. DNA of the CDR3: TGTGCCAGCAGCGCGGCGGGGGTCTACTACAATGAGCAGTTCTTC.

This chain uses TRBV24-1 with TRBJ2-1; 8 bases match TRBD2. After removal of 3 bases from V and 6 bases from J, the junction contained 6 bases not matched to a gene. Per the germline V gene, CDR1 is KGHDR and CDR2 is SFDVKD. CDR3 length equals 15 residues. This CDR3 reads CATSDETGTSNEQFF. The CDR3, as DNA: TGTGCCACCAGTGATGAAACCGGGACTAGCAATGAGCAGTTCTTC.

Details on this clonotype: Sequence at one end of the junction differs from germline and may be a read error. The chain joins TRBV4-2 to TRBJ2-1, with D unresolved. This CDR3 has 16 residues. CDR1 is LGHNA and CDR2 is YNFKEQ in the germline V gene. This CDR3 is CANSQDPTATKNEQFF. The CDR3 nucleotides read TGTGCCAACAGCCAAGATCCTACGGCCACAAAAAATGAGCAGTTCTTC.

The sample holds a few counts of this clonotype. CDR3 coding DNA: TGTGCCAGCAGCCCGGGACAGGCTGGTGAAAAACTGTTTTTT. Encoded protein: CASSPGQAGEKLFF. V is TRBV7-9 and J is TRBJ1-4; 8 nucleotides agree with TRBD1. Germline-derived CDR1 and CDR2 are SEHNR and FQNEAQ (reference sequence). Losses at the gene ends were 5 bases for V and 7 bases for J; bases not matched to a gene: 6. CDR3 size: 14 residues.

This clonotype was found a few times. The J gene is TRBJ2-7, the V gene TRBV13, with 8 bases lining up with TRBD2. Germline V gene sequence: CDR1 PRHDT, CDR2 FYEKMQ (reference sequence). The trim removed 4 bases at V and 3 bases at J, leaving 2 bases unmatched. The CDR3 is made up of 13 amino acids. This CDR3 is CASSSSGHYEQYF. The CDR3 nucleotides read TGTGCCAGCAGCTCTAGCGGGCACTACGAGCAGTACTTC.

The V gene is TRBV2, the J gene TRBJ1-5; possibly TRBD1 for D (5 bases). In germline, CDR1 is SNHLY, CDR2 FYNNEI. This CDR3 contains 15 residues. V lost 6 bases to trimming and J lost 2 bases, with 14 bases between them. CDR3 in amino acids: CASRADSLRNQPQHF. The CDR3 DNA reads TGTGCCAGCAGGGCCGACAGCTTACGCAATCAGCCCCAGCATTTT.

This clonotype was seen a handful of times. The rearrangement joins TRBV20-1 to TRBJ2-3; maybe TRBD1 (6 bases). CDR1 is DFQATT, CDR2 SNEGSKA, per germline (reference sequence). The CDR3 consists of 12 residues. The V and J ends lost 6 bases and 4 bases respectively, with 11 bases between them. In DNA, the CDR3 is TGCAGTGCCCCCAACAGGGCAGATACGCAGTATTTT. Amino acids: CSAPNRADTQYF.